The 22 T cell receptor beta chains below come from one sample, sequenced in a study of T cell repertoires in cytomegalovirus infection. TCRdb re-analysed the reads in MiXCR, keeping a single row per CDR3 protein. The sample records approximately 500,000 distinct CDR3 sequences, about 33% being singletons. Their cognate antigens are unknown. The material sequenced was cultured PBMCs, taken from culture after CMV antigen stimulation. These receptors originate from a human donor in good health (CMV status not recorded). Some clones in this sample may be carry-over from other donors' samples.

This clonotype was seen a few times. V gene TRBV7-2 combines with J gene TRBJ1-2; D uncertain. V was cut by 1 base and J by 4 bases, with 10 bases left in between. The CDR3 is 14 amino acids. Looked up from germline, CDR1 is SGHTA and CDR2 is FQGNSA. This chain's CDR3 is CASSLGVVTYGYTF. The CDR3, as DNA: TGTGCCAGCAGCTTAGGGGTGGTTACCTATGGCTACACCTTC.

V and J are TRBV12-3 or TRBV12-4 and TRBJ2-5; possibly TRBD2 for D (5 bases). This CDR3 spans 13 amino acids. Trimming took 6 bases from V and 4 from J, leaving 12 bases between them. CDR3 region: CASSHTSLETQYF. Written as DNA, the CDR3 is TGTGCCAGCAGCCATACTAGTTTAGAGACCCAGTACTTC.

Turning to this clonotype: A junction boundary mismatches the germline segment, possibly from a read error. The rearrangement joins TRBV19 to TRBJ2-5; TRBD1 is a possible D gene (6 bases). CDR1 and CDR2 from the germline V gene are LNHDA and SQIVND (reference sequence). This CDR3 is built from 15 residues. This CDR3 is CASSPRTGMSEIQYF. CDR3 coding DNA: TGTGCCAGTAGTCCACGTACAGGGATGAGCGAGATCCAGTACTTC.

The chain employs TRBV7-6 and TRBJ1-2, with D perhaps matching TRBD1 (6 bases). This CDR3 comprises 16 residues. The ends were cut back, 3 bases at V and 2 bases at J, with 16 bases in the middle. Germline CDR1 SGHVS, CDR2 FNYEAQ. CDR3 sequence: CASSLGGPRGNYGYTF. CDR3 bases: TGTGCCAGCAGCTTGGGGGGCCCTAGGGGAAACTATGGCTACACCTTC.

The chain uses TRBV11-3 and TRBJ2-2; D is perhaps TRBD2 (6 bases). The CDR3 spans 17 residues. Germline V CDR1 and CDR2: SGHNT, YENEEA. The germline V and J ends were trimmed by 1 base and 2 bases, with 14 bases remaining between them. The CDR3 sequence: CASSLVAGTGNTGELFF. The CDR3 DNA follows: TGTGCCAGCAGCTTAGTAGCCGGGACTGGTAACACCGGGGAGCTGTTTTTT.

The chain carries TRBV5-1 and TRBJ1-2; a weak D match, TRBD1 (5 bases). Trimming took off 1 base at V and 1 base at J, with 11 bases between the two ends. There are 15 residues in the CDR3. Germline-derived CDR1 and CDR2 are SGHRS and YFSETQ. Written as DNA, the CDR3 is TGCGCCAGCAGCTTGTTGCCGGACATTAACTATGGCTACACCTTC. It codes for CASSLLPDINYGYTF.

The chain uses TRBV25-1 and TRBJ2-5; D is undetermined. This CDR3 comprises 13 residues. Germline loops: CDR1 MGHDK, CDR2 SYGVNS. Trimming removed 2 bases at V and 5 bases at J, with 9 bases between. This CDR3 reads CASSETVVETQYF. The CDR3 nucleotides are TGTGCCAGCAGTGAAACGGTCGTGGAGACCCAGTACTTC. Full variable domain (outside the CDR3, taken from reference TRBV25-1 and TRBJ2-5): EADIYQTPRYLVIGTGKKITLECSQTMGHDKMYWYQQDPGMELHLIHYSYGVNSTEKGDLSSESTVSRIRTEHFPLTLESARPSHTSQYLCASSETVVETQYFGPGTRLLVL.

This clonotype was counted many times. The genes are TRBV6-1 and TRBJ1-6; tentatively, D is TRBD1 (6 bases). Trimming left V 3 bases short and J 14 bases short, with 11 bases between. Germline CDR1 and CDR2: MNHNS and SASEGT. There are 12 residues in the CDR3. The DNA of the CDR3 is TGTGCCAGCAGTGATGTCGGGGGCACCCTCCACTTT. Amino acid sequence: CASSDVGGTLHF.

V is TRBV20-1 and J is TRBJ2-3, with D tentatively TRBD1 or TRBD2 (5 bases each). Looked up from germline, CDR1 is DFQATT and CDR2 is SNEGSKA (reference sequence). The CDR3 loop spans 13 amino acids. V was clipped by 1 base and J by 3 bases, with 8 bases between them. The CDR3 DNA reads as TGCAGTGCTAGAGCGGGACGAACAGATACGCAGTATTTT. This encodes CSARAGRTDTQYF.

This clonotype has a handful of counts. The chain joins TRBV12-3 or TRBV12-4 to TRBJ2-1; TRBD1 might be the D (6 bases). The V and J ends lost 3 bases and 9 bases respectively, with 12 bases between them. The CDR3 is 13 amino acids. In DNA, the CDR3 is TGTGCCAGCAGTTTCTTAGGGGGTGGTGAGCAGTTCTTC. Protein sequence: CASSFLGGGEQFF.

This clonotype appeared a single time. The chain recombines TRBV15 with TRBJ2-5, with D unresolved. This CDR3 is 14 amino acids long. The germline gives CDR1 LNHNV, CDR2 YYDKDF (reference sequence). V gave up 0 bases and J gave up 5 bases, with 10 bases separating them. The CDR3: CATSRDGWRETQYF. CDR3 in DNA: TGTGCCACCAGCAGAGATGGTTGGCGGGAGACCCAGTACTTC.

V is TRBV7-3 and J is TRBJ1-1; TRBD1 agrees at 7 bases. The germline CDR1 and CDR2 sequences are SGHTA and FQGTGA. J was trimmed by 3 bases and V by 5 bases; bases with no gene match: 6. The CDR3 consists of 14 residues. The CDR3 loop reads CASSPTGSHTEAFF. The CDR3 region has the DNA TGTGCCAGCAGCCCGACAGGGTCACACACTGAAGCTTTCTTT.

This clonotype was seen a handful of times. The chain has TRBV6-6 and TRBJ2-3; 7 nucleotides align to TRBD2. The CDR3 runs 13 residues. Trimming took 6 bases from V and 1 from J; bases not matched to a gene: 1. The germline V gene has CDR1 MNHNY and CDR2 SVGAGI (reference sequence). The CDR3 sequence: CASRGRGTDTQYF. Here the CDR3 DNA reads TGTGCCAGCAGGGGGAGGGGCACAGATACGCAGTATTTT.

A few counts support this clonotype. The chain couples TRBV7-2 to TRBJ1-2, with 8 bases that match TRBD1. CDR1 and CDR2 (germline): SGHTA, FQGNSA. There are 14 residues in the CDR3. The V gene end was trimmed by 5 bases and the J gene end by 6 bases; junction bases not matched to a gene: 8. This CDR3 is CASSNLGQGHGYTF. In DNA, the CDR3 is TGTGCCAGCAGCAATCTCGGACAGGGCCATGGCTACACCTTC.

This clonotype was found a few times. This chain connects TRBV28 to TRBJ2-1; 8 bases are a match to TRBD1. Germline V gives CDR1 MDHEN, CDR2 SYDVKM. This CDR3 region has 16 residues. J was trimmed by 6 bases and V by 4 bases; bases with no gene match: 11. CDR3 DNA: TGTGCCAGCAGTTCTGCCGGGACAGGAGAATCCAATGAGCAGTTCTTC. Protein product: CASSSAGTGESNEQFF.

The CDR3 here is CAISESPQGPQETQYF. The DNA for the CDR3 is TGTGCCATCAGTGAGTCGCCACAGGGGCCCCAAGAGACCCAGTACTTC. V gene TRBV10-3 combines with J gene TRBJ2-5, with 7 bases lining up with TRBD1. The CDR3 is 16 amino acids. Germline-derived CDR1 and CDR2 are ENHRY and SYGVKD. The ends lost 0 bases at V and 1 base at J; junction bases unmatched: 5.

This clonotype was seen a few times. This chain joins TRBV7-9 and TRBJ2-3; 7 bases are shared with TRBD2. The CDR3 extends over 14 amino acids. The V gene's germline CDR1 is SEHNR and CDR2 FQNEAQ (reference sequence). V gave up 5 bases and J gave up 4 bases; unmatched junction bases: 6. The CDR3 nucleotides read TGTGCCAGCAGCCCGACTAGCTCCGCAGATACGCAGTATTTT. Protein: CASSPTSSADTQYF. The whole variable domain, remainder taken from reference TRBV7-9 and TRBJ2-3, is DTGVSQNPRHKITKRGQNVTFRCDPISEHNRLYWYRQTLGQGPEFLTYFQNEAQLEKSRLLSDRFSAERPKGSFSTLEIQRTEQGDSAMYLCASSPTSSADTQYFGPGTRLTVL.

Only a few counts were recorded for this clonotype. The chain is built from TRBV12-5 and TRBJ2-1; the D is unclear. Germline V gene data show CDR1 as LGHNT and CDR2 as FRNRAP. This CDR3 is built from 13 residues. V dropped 7 bases and J dropped 5 bases, with 12 bases sitting between them. CDR3 nucleotides: TGTGCTAGTGCCCATTTTTCTAACAATGAGCAGTTCTTC. Its translation: CASAHFSNNEQFF. Combining the CDR3 with reference TRBV12-5 and TRBJ2-1 gives the whole variable domain DARVTQTPRHKVTEMGQEVTMRCQPILGHNTVFWYRQTMMQGLELLAYFRNRAPLDDSGMPKDRFSAEMPDATLATLKIQPSEPRDSAVYFCASAHFSNNEQFFGPGTRLTVL.

The chain combines TRBV7-6 with TRBJ2-2, with 9 nucleotides matching TRBD2. The CDR3 contains 16 residues. V dropped 2 bases and J dropped 4; count of bases not matched to a gene: 5. Germline V gives CDR1 SGHVS, CDR2 FNYEAQ. Here the CDR3 reads CASSLLAGGTTGELFF. The CDR3, as DNA: TGTGCCAGCAGCTTACTCGCGGGAGGGACCACCGGGGAGCTGTTTTTT.

The chain employs TRBV30 and TRBJ1-2; D uncertain. Looked up from germline, CDR1 is GTSNPN and CDR2 is SVGIG (reference sequence). The CDR3 loop spans 13 amino acids. Trimming took off 2 bases at V and 7 bases at J, with 14 bases between the two ends. The CDR3 sequence: CAWSLDGLGGYTF. Here the CDR3 DNA reads TGTGCCTGGAGTCTCGACGGGTTGGGTGGCTACACCTTC.

This clonotype was seen a handful of times. The V call is TRBV7-9, the J call TRBJ1-5; D is unclear. V was pared by 4 bases and J by 0 bases, with 13 bases between. Per germline, CDR1 SEHNR and CDR2 FQNEAQ (reference sequence). This CDR3 region has 16 residues. Written as DNA, the CDR3 is TGTGCCAGCAGCTCGACTCCCCTGTATAGCAATCAGCCCCAGCATTTT. Translation gives CASSSTPLYSNQPQHF.

In its sample, this clonotype was seen a few times. The V call is TRBV6-5, the J call TRBJ2-7; either TRBD1 or TRBD2 may fit D (5 bases each). Germline-derived CDR1 and CDR2 are MNHEY and SVGAGI. V lost 0 bases and J 3 bases, leaving 6 bases between the germline ends. The CDR3 has 13 residues. The CDR3 loop is CASSYSGVYEQYF. Written as DNA, the CDR3 is TGTGCCAGCAGTTACTCGGGGGTCTACGAGCAGTACTTC.